This T cell receptor beta chain is drawn from a study of blood T cell repertoires in COVID-19. About the study: From the United States, Italy and Spain came samples of acute and convalescent COVID-19.

CDR3 size: 15 residues. V was shortened by 0 bases and J by 1 base, with 10 bases between the two germline ends. Germline assignment: CDR1 MNHEY and CDR2 SMNVEV (reference sequence). Sequencing was performed with immunoSEQ multiplex PCR; in TCRdb, only in-frame clones are kept and a portion is missing. The table has tens of thousands of clones, 80% seen once. The sequenced material came from peripheral blood. This TCR derives from an elderly woman with active or convalescent COVID-19. The J gene is TRBJ2-7, the V gene TRBV27, with D possibly matching TRBD1 (6 bases). CDR3 sequence: CASSLSQGRSYEQYF. The CDR3 DNA follows: TGTGCCAGCAGTTTATCACAGGGAAGGTCCTACGAGCAGTACTTC.